This T cell receptor (beta chain) was recorded in a study of cytomegalovirus exposure and HLA in healthy donors. This PCR relied on a set of 60 Vbeta primers and 13 Jbeta primers. The method was immunoSEQ multiplex PCR; TCRdb's version includes in-frame clones alone and lacks a portion of them. In total, the table holds 220,000 or so clones. Study findings and constraints: Presence/absence comparisons presumed near-even sequencing depth among donors. There were several of the most significant clusters that appeared linked to common viral pathogens in a later analysis. The authors listed 150 to 200 TCR beta chains as cytomegalovirus-associated.

Comments on this clone: Its cognate antigen is unknown.

Trimming removed 3 bases from V and 4 bases from J; junction bases left unmatched: 7. The germline V gene has CDR1 MDHEN and CDR2 SYDVKM. This CDR3 has 15 residues. The TCR comes from a girl aged 2 to 10 in good health and CMV-seropositive. J is TRBJ2-7 and V is TRBV28, with 9 bases matching TRBD2. Input material: PBMCs. DNA for the CDR3: TGTGCCAGCAGTTTCCGACTAGCGGCCACGTACGAGCAGTACTTC. It translates to CASSFRLAATYEQYF. Full variable domain (outside the CDR3, taken from reference TRBV28 and TRBJ2-7): DVKVTQSSRYLVKRTGEKVFLECVQDMDHENMFWYRQDPGLGLRLIYFSYDVKMKEKGDIPEGYSVSREKKERFSLILESASTNQTSMYLCASSFRLAATYEQYFGPGTRLTVT.